Listed here are 19 T cell receptor beta chains from one sample, sequenced in a study of shared clonotypes between healthy human individuals. Sequencing used immunoSEQ multiplex PCR; TCRdb keeps in-frame clones, though not all of them. The sample includes roughly 1,600,000 clones, approximately 98.5% seen only once; the top ten take 0.3% to 0.45%. The sample comprised naive CD4+ T cells sorted from blood. Subset defined: CD45RA+ positively selected. Receptor source: a man aged 25 to 40 in good health.

The rearrangement links TRBV5-1 to TRBJ2-7; 7 bases match TRBD2. The V segment lost 0 bases and the J segment 5 bases; nucleotides outside the gene matches: 5. The CDR3 is 14 amino acids. Germline V CDR1 and CDR2: SGHRS, YFSETQ. The CDR3 nucleotides are TGCGCCAGCAGCTTGGGAGGACTAGGCAACGAGCAGTACTTC. It specifies CASSLGGLGNEQYF.

This rearrangement joins TRBV6-5 to TRBJ1-1, with 7 bases lining up with TRBD1. Germline assignment: CDR1 MNHEY and CDR2 SVGAGI. The CDR3 length is 13 residues. The J segment lost 1 base and the V segment lost 5 bases, leaving 1 base of the junction unmatched. As DNA, the CDR3 is TGTGCCAGCAGTAGGGGGCAGAACACTGAAGCTTTCTTT. Its translation: CASSRGQNTEAFF.

The chain couples TRBV5-6 to TRBJ1-1; D might be TRBD1 (5 bases). V was cut by 2 bases and J by 6 bases, with 11 bases left in between. The germline CDR1 and CDR2 sequences are SGHDT and YYEEEE. CDR3 length equals 13 residues. The CDR3 nucleotides read TGTGCCAGCAGCTTCTGGGGCCGTGCTGAAGCTTTCTTT. Its translation is CASSFWGRAEAFF.

About this clone: This same CDR3 is encoded by further DNA sequences in the sample. The CDR3 region is CASSFRGQETQYF. CDR3 DNA sequence: TGCGCCAGCAGCTTCAGGGGTCAAGAGACCCAGTACTTC. The V gene is TRBV5-1, the J gene TRBJ2-5, with TRBD1 as a possible D gene (6 bases). The CDR3 loop spans 13 amino acids. V lost 2 bases and J 2 bases, leaving 7 bases between the germline ends. Germline CDR1 SGHRS, CDR2 YFSETQ.

The chain recombines TRBV19 with TRBJ2-5; 7 bases align to TRBD2. V trimming: 7 bases; J trimming: 3 bases; junction bases outside the gene matches: 5. CDR1 LNHDA and CDR2 SQIVND come from the germline V gene (reference sequence). This CDR3 spans 13 amino acids. The CDR3 DNA reads as TGTGCCAGTAAGAAGCGGGGAAAAGAGACCCAGTACTTC. It translates to CASKKRGKETQYF.

This clone was recorded once. The V call is TRBV29-1, the J call TRBJ2-1; 9 bases are a match to TRBD2. Per the germline V gene, CDR1 is SQVTM and CDR2 is ANQGSEA. The CDR3 totals 15 residues. V gave up 1 base and J gave up 2 bases; unmatched junction bases: 3. CDR3 DNA: TGCAGCGTTGAAGGGACTAGCGCCACCTACAATGAGCAGTTCTTC. Translated: CSVEGTSATYNEQFF.

V is TRBV12-5 and J is TRBJ2-5; TRBD2 agrees at 15 bases. CDR3 length equals 22 residues. CDR1 and CDR2 (germline): LGHNT, FRNRAP. Trimming took 1 base from V and 7 from J; bases not matched to a gene: 22. This chain's CDR3 is CASGLALGGLAGGPRTPSTQYF. The CDR3 nucleotides read TGTGCTAGTGGTTTGGCTCTAGGGGGACTAGCGGGAGGACCTAGAACCCCCTCGACCCAGTACTTC.

The chain uses TRBV29-1 and TRBJ2-3; D not certain. The CDR3 extends over 10 amino acids. The germline V gene encodes CDR1 SQVTM and CDR2 ANQGSEA. Here the CDR3 reads CLAGTDTQYF. The CDR3 nucleotides read TGCCTGGCCGGGACAGATACGCAGTATTTT.

The J gene is TRBJ1-3, the V gene TRBV25-1; no firm D call. The CDR3 has 13 residues. Germline-derived CDR1 and CDR2 are MGHDK and SYGVNS. The V end lost 2 bases, the J end lost 6 bases, and 8 bases lay between the germline ends. The CDR3 loop is CASSELNANTIYF. The CDR3 coding sequence is TGTGCCAGCAGTGAACTCAATGCAAACACCATATATTTT.

V and J are TRBV15 and TRBJ2-5; 9 positions agree with TRBD2. Germline loops: CDR1 LNHNV, CDR2 YYDKDF (reference sequence). This CDR3 contains 16 residues. J lost 10 bases, V lost 3 bases, and 15 bases had no gene match. The chain's CDR3 is CATSRDHVSGRMDQYF. In nucleotides, the CDR3 is TGTGCCACCAGCAGGGATCATGTTAGCGGGAGAATGGACCAGTACTTC.

Regarding this clone: This sample includes further DNA sequences coding for the same CDR3. The V call is TRBV9, the J call TRBJ2-5, with D perhaps TRBD1 or TRBD2 (5 bases each). CDR1 is SGDLS and CDR2 is YYNGEE in the germline V gene. V lost 0 bases to trimming and J lost 1 base, with 7 bases between them. The CDR3 length is 14 residues. The CDR3 is CASSVVGTQETQYF. Written as DNA, the CDR3 is TGTGCCAGCAGCGTAGTGGGGACCCAAGAGACCCAGTACTTC.

This chain uses TRBV4-1 with TRBJ1-5; D gene ambiguous. Between the trimmed V and J ends, which lost 0 bases and 1 base, there was a span of 4 bases. CDR1 and CDR2 (germline): MGHRA, YSYEKL. There are 14 residues in the CDR3. The CDR3 here is CASSQDGSNQPQHF. The CDR3 DNA sequence: TGCGCCAGCAGCCAAGATGGAAGCAATCAGCCCCAGCATTTT.

This clone has just one count. The rearrangement links TRBV7-2 to TRBJ2-7; D is undetermined. CDR3 length equals 13 residues. The ends were cut back, 2 bases at V and 6 bases at J, with 11 bases in the middle. CDR1 is SGHTA and CDR2 is FQGNSA in the germline V gene. The CDR3 DNA reads as TGTGCCAGCAGCTTATCGCCGCTAGGCGAGCAGTACTTC. The encoded protein is CASSLSPLGEQYF.

Only one count was recorded for this clone. The chain is built from TRBV6-5 and TRBJ2-6; no clear D. CDR1 is MNHEY, CDR2 SVGAGI, per germline. V was cut by 4 bases and J by 2 bases, with 9 bases left in between. The CDR3 contains 15 residues. The CDR3 reads CASSFGMPGANVLTF. Written as DNA, the CDR3 is TGTGCCAGCAGTTTCGGCATGCCTGGGGCCAACGTCCTGACTTTC.

The chain links TRBV19 to TRBJ1-5; D is perhaps TRBD1 (6 bases). Germline V gene lookup returns CDR1 LNHDA and CDR2 SQIVND (reference sequence). The CDR3 spans 15 residues. V lost 5 bases, J lost 3 bases, and 14 bases lay in between. The CDR3 DNA follows: TGTGCCAGTAGTGCTAGACAGGTATTCAATCAGCCCCAGCATTTT. Amino acids: CASSARQVFNQPQHF.

This chain joins TRBV28 and TRBJ1-1; 7 bases map to TRBD1. The CDR3 sequence is 13 residues long. Looked up from germline, CDR1 is MDHEN and CDR2 is SYDVKM. V was clipped by 6 bases and J by 4 bases; unmatched bases: 5. The CDR3 region is CASSRDSITEAFF. The CDR3 nucleotides are TGTGCCAGCAGCAGGGACAGCATCACTGAAGCTTTCTTT.

The chain uses TRBV5-4 and TRBJ1-1, with D uncertain. The CDR3 extends over 14 amino acids. Germline lookup yields CDR1 SGHNT and CDR2 YYREEE (reference sequence). Trimming stripped 0 bases from V and 2 bases from J, with 8 bases between. The CDR3 DNA is TGTGCCAGCAGCTTGGGGGGTTTCAACACTGAAGCTTTCTTT. This encodes CASSLGGFNTEAFF.

The chain links TRBV2 to TRBJ2-6, with D tentatively TRBD1 or TRBD2 (5 bases each). CDR1 is SNHLY, CDR2 FYNNEI, per germline. The CDR3 has 15 amino acids. V lost 10 bases and J lost 3, with 16 bases in between. CDR3 coding DNA: TGTGCCACCTCCGGGGCCCCAGGTGGGGCCAACGTCCTGACTTTC. Translating it yields CATSGAPGGANVLTF.

J is TRBJ1-5 and V is TRBV30; possibly TRBD1 for D (6 bases). The CDR3 length is 15 residues. The germline V gene encodes CDR1 GTSNPN and CDR2 SVGIG (reference sequence). V was trimmed by 0 bases and J by 0 bases, leaving 9 bases between them. DNA of the CDR3: TGTGCCTGGAGTGTACAGGGAAGTAGCAATCAGCCCCAGCATTTT. Amino acid sequence: CAWSVQGSSNQPQHF.